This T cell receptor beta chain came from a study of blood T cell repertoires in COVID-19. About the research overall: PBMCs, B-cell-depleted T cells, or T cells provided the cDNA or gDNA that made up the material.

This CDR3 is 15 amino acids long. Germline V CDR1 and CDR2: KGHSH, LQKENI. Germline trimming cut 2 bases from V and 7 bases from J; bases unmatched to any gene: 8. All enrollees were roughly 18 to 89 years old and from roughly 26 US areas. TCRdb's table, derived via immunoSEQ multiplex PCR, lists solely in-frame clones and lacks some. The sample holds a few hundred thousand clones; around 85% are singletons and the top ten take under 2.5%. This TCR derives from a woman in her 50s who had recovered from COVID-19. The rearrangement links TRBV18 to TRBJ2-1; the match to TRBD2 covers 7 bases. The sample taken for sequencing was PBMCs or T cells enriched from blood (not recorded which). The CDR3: CASSPGGESRNEQFF. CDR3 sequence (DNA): TGTGCCAGCTCACCAGGGGGGGAGTCGCGGAATGAGCAGTTCTTC. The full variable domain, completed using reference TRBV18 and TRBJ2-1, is NAGVMQNPRHLVRRRGQEARLRCSPMKGHSHVYWYRQLPEEGLKFMVYLQKENIIDESGMPKERFSAEFPKEGPSILRIQQVVRGDSAAYFCASSPGGESRNEQFFGPGTRLTVL.